This T cell receptor (beta chain) was identified in a study of Graves' ophthalmopathy and Graves' hyperthyroidism (dated by TCRdb to about 2018). In the study overall: Peripheral blood was collected at initial diagnosis, before any treatment. The study used signatures of the TCR beta repertoire to tell Graves' ophthalmopathy apart from Graves' hyperthyroidism and to predict which patients would progress to ophthalmopathy. In total, 135 blood samples were TCR-sequenced: around 42 ophthalmopathy, under 85 hyperthyroidism and 17 hyperthyroidism-to-ophthalmopathy patients. To explore V-J signatures that separate ophthalmopathy from hyperthyroidism, a discovery set of more than 95 patients was enrolled, consisting of 43 with ophthalmopathy and about 60 with stable hyperthyroidism. An independent validation cohort was composed of approximately 19 hyperthyroidism patients and about 16 patients who later progressed from hyperthyroidism to ophthalmopathy. T-cell repertoires of thyroid tissue and blood were compared in several hyperthyroidism patients. Following sample collection, hyperthyroidism patients were given methimazole at a starting dose of 30 mg daily, and ophthalmopathy patients were given high-dose intravenous methylprednisolone.

What the work shows at the level of the full study, not this receptor alone: Ophthalmopathy was separated from stable hyperthyroidism by the 13-signature model with 85% to 90% sensitivity and about 81% specificity in cross-validation and with 80%/75% in the test set. Sample size was not statistically predetermined, and group allocation was not concealed from the investigators. In validation, the model predicted ophthalmopathy progression with about 71% sensitivity and approximately 75% specificity; fewer than 15 predicted patients were CT-confirmed with GO in a median of roughly 6.8 months. Most expanded thyroid clonotypes with frequency above 0.001 were also detected in blood, suggesting blood repertoires may reflect the thyroid immune response.

With regard to this clonotype: This clone's antigen is unknown. Per-base qualities were not stored, and no clone one base away is much larger.

The ophthalmopathy patients had moderately to severely active disease, with a Clinical Activity Score of 3 or higher, a NOSPECS grade of 4 or higher, and a disease duration of less than 3 months. Anyone with other autoimmune diseases, uncontrolled infections, pregnancy or lactation was excluded from the study. Clinical symptoms, serum thyroxine, TRAb, thyroid ultrasound and orbital computed tomography formed the basis of the diagnosis. PBMCs were isolated from approximately 10 ml of fresh peripheral blood by Ficoll-Paque density gradient centrifugation. Trizol reagent was used to extract the total RNA, and its quality was then checked on an Agilent 2100 Bioanalyzer. TCR beta CDR3 regions were amplified from RNA transcripts for repertoire sequencing. The first round of RT-PCR was done with HTBI primers and the Qiagen OneStep RT-PCR kit, and was followed by a second round of multiplex PCR, then size selection and purification. Libraries were sequenced paired-end with 100 bp reads on an Illumina HiSeq2000. The study's own analysis went as follows. SOAPnuke was used to process the reads, removing any read that contained adapters or uncalled bases, had a mean Phred below 15, or lacked an exact match to the constant primer or identifier. COPE v1.2.5 was used to merge high-quality paired reads. Clonotypes were defined as unique nucleotide sequences and were aligned to IMGT TRB V, D and J references using MiTCR v1.1. Only V-J combinations with frequency above 0.0001 were analysed, covering around 99% of repertoires. A TCR clonal expansion and chaos score per V-J combination was defined as the ratio of F50 clonal expansion to chaos observed in the TCRdist matrix. Features were reduced by Welch's t-statistics and random forest to around 14 V-J combinations, which fed a naive Bayes classifier. The Morisita-Horn index was used to measure how similar the thyroid and blood repertoires were. The raw public data were reprocessed by TCRdb itself: fastp quality trimming at Q25, MiXCR clonotype calling, in-frame beta chains only. Rows matching on CDR3 protein sequence are summarized as one entry with the most common DNA and genes. The V and J calls come from TCRdb's annotation, not from the publication. The sample profile shows about 740,000 distinct CDR3 sequences; approximately 40% of them were found once. 44% of the sample belongs to the ten largest clones.

According to the germline V gene, CDR1 reads MDHEN and CDR2 reads SYDVKM. From cysteine to phenylalanine, the CDR3 is 13 amino acids long. The only DNA kept is the CDR3, 39 bases in frame from the first base. The specimen sequenced was peripheral blood. The chain was built from TRBV28 and TRBJ2-5; no confident D gene assignment can be made. TRBJ2-7 matches the DNA end more closely, so the J call is doubtful. The clonotype was recovered from an adult man with Graves' ophthalmopathy. In nucleotide form, the sequence is TGTGCCAGCAGTGTAACTTCTGTACACGAGCAGTACTTC. This yields the protein CASSVTSVHEQYF.